The 10 T cell receptor beta chains presented below share a single source sample, sequenced in a study of early T cells in non-severe SARS-CoV-2 infection. A single record per CDR3 protein comes from TCRdb applying MiXCR to the 5' RACE reads. Here the sample spans about 130,000 distinct CDR3 sequences, more than 13% being singletons. Material for sequencing was whole blood. Receptor source: an adult who was a healthcare worker with PCR-confirmed SARS-CoV-2 infection or an uninfected control (not recorded which).

The V and J genes are TRBV7-3 and TRBJ2-2, with D maybe TRBD2 (6 bases). CDR3 length equals 15 residues. The germline V gene has CDR1 SGHTA and CDR2 FQGTGA. V lost 2 bases and J lost 0, with 7 bases in between. This chain's CDR3 is CASSLGTPNTGELFF. The DNA of the CDR3 is TGTGCCAGCAGCTTAGGGACTCCGAACACCGGGGAGCTGTTTTTT.

V and J are TRBV20-1 and TRBJ2-3; tentatively, D is TRBD2 (7 bases). The V end was cut by 6 bases, the J end by 6 bases, with 22 bases between. The CDR3 has 15 residues. The germline V gene encodes CDR1 DFQATT and CDR2 SNEGSKA (reference sequence). CDR3: CSALPGGEYRDTQYF. DNA of the CDR3: TGCAGTGCCCTGCCGGGGGGCGAATATAGGGATACGCAGTATTTT.

This clonotype was counted many times. The V and J genes are TRBV20-1 and TRBJ2-2; D possibly corresponds to TRBD1 (6 bases). The ends were cut back, 0 bases at V and 1 base at J, with 12 bases in the middle. The CDR3 spans 16 residues. Germline CDR1 DFQATT, CDR2 SNEGSKA (reference sequence). CDR3 DNA: TGCAGTGCTAGAGATTACGGCAGGGGGAACACCGGGGAGCTGTTTTTT. Its translation is CSARDYGRGNTGELFF.

CDR3 nucleotides: TGTGCCAGCAGCGGACTGTCCTCTGGAAACACCATATATTTT. This sequence encodes CASSGLSSGNTIYF. The rearrangement joins TRBV5-5 to TRBJ1-3, with unresolved D. With 4 bases removed from V and 0 bases from J, the gap between germline ends came to 8 bases. The CDR3 sequence is 14 residues long. CDR1 is SGHKS and CDR2 is YYEKEE in the germline V gene (reference sequence). The entire variable domain, with the rest obtained from reference TRBV5-5 and TRBJ1-3, is as follows: DAGVTQSPTHLIKTRGQQVTLRCSPISGHKSVSWYQQVLGQGPQFIFQYYEKEERGRGNFPDRFSARQFPNYSSELNVNALLLGDSALYLCASSGLSSGNTIYFGEGSWLTVV.

The rearrangement uses TRBV6-1 and TRBJ2-1, with D hard to call. The CDR3 loop spans 18 amino acids. V lost 1 base to trimming and J lost 0 bases, with 16 bases between them. Germline-derived CDR1 and CDR2 are MNHNS and SASEGT. The CDR3 sequence is CASSEEGSLISSYNEQFF. CDR3 in DNA: TGTGCCAGCAGTGAAGAGGGATCTCTAATTAGCTCCTACAATGAGCAGTTCTTC.

There are a few counts of this clonotype. This chain uses TRBV6-1 with TRBJ2-2, with D tentatively TRBD2 (6 bases). This CDR3 contains 14 residues. Trimming removed 0 bases from V and 5 bases from J, with 7 bases in between. The germline V gene encodes CDR1 MNHNS and CDR2 SASEGT. The CDR3, as DNA: TGTGCCAGCAGTGAAGCTGGAGGGACCGGGGAGCTGTTTTTT. The encoded protein is CASSEAGGTGELFF.

This chain joins TRBV28 and TRBJ1-1; D is undetermined. The germline V gene encodes CDR1 MDHEN and CDR2 SYDVKM. The CDR3 length is 13 residues. V lost 6 bases and J lost 4, with 12 bases in between. The CDR3 nucleotides read TGTGCCAGCAGCCCTATAGCCGGCACTGAAGCTTTCTTT. Protein product: CASSPIAGTEAFF.

The J gene is TRBJ2-3, the V gene TRBV6-1; D might be TRBD1 (6 bases). Looked up from germline, CDR1 is MNHNS and CDR2 is SASEGT. V was shortened by 2 bases and J by 4 bases, with 16 bases between the two germline ends. This CDR3 is 16 amino acids long. DNA for the CDR3: TGTGCCAGCAGTGAAAGTTCGGCAGGGGCGGCAGATACGCAGTATTTT. Translating it yields CASSESSAGAADTQYF.

This clonotype has a handful of counts. This chain links TRBV29-1 with TRBJ1-1; perhaps TRBD1 as D (5 bases). Germline CDR1 reads SQVTM; CDR2 reads ANQGSEA. V was cut by 6 bases and J by 4 bases, with 12 bases left in between. This CDR3 region has 12 residues. DNA of the CDR3: TGCAGCGTAAATACAGGAGGCACTGAAGCTTTCTTT. It codes for CSVNTGGTEAFF.

This clonotype was seen many times. CDR3 sequence reads: CASSFGTGELFF. The CDR3 bases are TGTGCCAGCAGTTTCGGCACCGGGGAGCTGTTTTTT. The chain has TRBV12-3 or TRBV12-4 and TRBJ2-2; D gene ambiguous. The V end was cut by 3 bases, the J end by 4 bases, with 3 bases between. The CDR3 consists of 12 residues.